The clone carrying this T cell receptor (beta chain) has only one observation. As yet, its antigen is unknown. Germline lookup yields CDR1 LGHNA and CDR2 YSLEER. There are 15 residues in the CDR3. V lost 4 bases and J lost 2, with 12 bases in between. The record originates from a study of cytomegalovirus exposure and HLA in healthy donors. General study points: Later on, analysis showed that most CMV-associated TCR beta chains appeared to be HLA-restricted.

In the PCR, 60 Vbeta and 13 Jbeta primers were used. Clones were sequenced by immunoSEQ multiplex PCR, and TCRdb holds only the in-frame ones, with some missing. The profile shows over 150,000 clones, around 80% of them singletons. The TCR was taken from a human donor in good health. Sequenced material: PBMCs. The rearrangement joins TRBV4-3 to TRBJ2-1; D perhaps matches TRBD1 (5 bases). This chain's CDR3 is CASSPLDRTYNEQFF. CDR3 sequence (DNA): TGCGCCAGCAGCCCCTTAGACAGAACCTACAATGAGCAGTTCTTC.